In its sample, the clone carrying this T cell receptor (beta chain) was seen a few times. The antigen remains undetermined. This record comes from a study of molecular identifiers for immune sequencing clone quantification. Whole-study findings and limits: Barcode collisions between identical TCR molecules could shrink estimates of highly expanded clone sizes.

Each CDR3 protein gets one entry after TCRdb re-called the PCR reads with MiXCR. The sample holds more than 550,000 distinct CDR3 sequences, around 25% seen once. Germline V gives CDR1 MNHNY, CDR2 SVGAGI (reference sequence). The CDR3 loop spans 13 amino acids. V lost 5 bases and J lost 2, with 10 bases in between. This TCR came from a human donor in good health. Some libraries in this study had Jurkat cell RNA spiked in. The sequencing input was naive CD8+ T cells from blood, with Jurkat cell RNA spiked in. The subset was: FACS-sorted CD8+CD4-CCR7+CD45RA+ naive T cells. This chain uses TRBV6-6 with TRBJ2-7, with D uncertain. The CDR3 reads CASSTEATYEQYF. The CDR3 DNA sequence: TGTGCCAGCAGTACCGAGGCAACCTACGAGCAGTACTTC.